The 16 T cell receptor beta chains in this list originate from one sample, sequenced in a study of T cells in Graves' hyperthyroidism and ophthalmopathy. What was amplified from RNA transcripts were TCR beta CDR3 regions. The TCR CDR3 was amplified in a first-round RT-PCR using the HTBI primer set. From the multiplex PCR reads, TCRdb called clonotypes with MiXCR, one entry per CDR3 protein. The sample records fewer than 450,000 distinct CDR3 sequences, 11% to 15% being singletons. Sequenced: blood. These receptors all stem from a man aged 45-65 years with Graves' ophthalmopathy.

This clonotype was counted at least ten times. This CDR3 reads CSAVGYTQYF. The CDR3 DNA follows: TGCAGTGCCGTGGGTTATACGCAGTATTTT. The chain recombines TRBV20-1 with TRBJ2-3; D not certain. Germline V gene lookup returns CDR1 DFQATT and CDR2 SNEGSKA (reference sequence). This CDR3 is built from 10 residues. Trimming cost V 6 bases and J 7 bases, with 8 bases left between them.

This clonotype was counted at least ten times. The genes are TRBV28 and TRBJ1-5; D is possibly TRBD1 (6 bases). Per germline, CDR1 MDHEN and CDR2 SYDVKM. Trimming shortened V by 5 bases and J by 0 bases, and 14 bases separated the two germline ends. There are 16 residues in the CDR3. The CDR3 bases are TGTGCCAGCAGTGGAGGACAGTCGAATAGCAATCAGCCCCAGCATTTT. It is translated as CASSGGQSNSNQPQHF.

The table lists this clonotype with a few counts. V and J are TRBV13 and TRBJ1-4; D perhaps matches TRBD1 (5 bases). Trimming removed 3 bases at V and 8 bases at J, with 13 bases between. The CDR3 totals 14 residues. CDR1 PRHDT and CDR2 FYEKMQ come from the germline V gene (reference sequence). The CDR3 spells CASSLGGIGEKLFF. DNA for the CDR3: TGTGCCAGCAGCTTGGGGGGAATAGGAGAAAAACTGTTTTTT.

This clonotype was seen many times. This chain's CDR3 is CASSYSSGSYHNEQFF. CDR3 DNA: TGTGCCAGCAGTTACTCCAGCGGGAGCTATCACAATGAGCAGTTCTTC. This chain links TRBV6-5 with TRBJ2-1; 8 bases match TRBD2. V gave up 0 bases and J gave up 5 bases; unmatched junction bases: 6. CDR1 and CDR2 (germline): MNHEY, SVGAGI. This CDR3 region has 16 residues.

This clonotype was detected ten times or more. This chain connects TRBV3-1 to TRBJ1-3; D might be TRBD1 (5 bases). This CDR3 has 15 amino acids. CDR1 is LGHDT, CDR2 YNNKEL, per germline (reference sequence). V was clipped by 4 bases and J by 1 base, with 11 bases between them. CDR3 in DNA: TGTGCCAGCAGCCCCGCGGGGGGGTCTGGAAACACCATATATTTT. This encodes CASSPAGGSGNTIYF.

The table lists this clonotype with a few counts. V is TRBV27 and J is TRBJ2-1; D might be TRBD1 (7 bases). This CDR3 region has 14 residues. Trimming removed 7 bases at V and 1 base at J, with 11 bases between. Germline CDR1 reads MNHEY; CDR2 reads SMNVEV (reference sequence). The CDR3 sequence: CASTQGTSYNEQFF. CDR3 sequence (DNA): TGTGCCAGCACACAGGGGACTTCCTACAATGAGCAGTTCTTC.

The sample holds many counts of this clonotype. The rearrangement links TRBV7-9 to TRBJ2-1; perhaps TRBD1 as D (5 bases). CDR1 and CDR2 from the germline V gene are SEHNR and FQNEAQ (reference sequence). V lost 2 bases and J lost 5, with 19 bases in between. There are 17 residues in the CDR3. Written as DNA, the CDR3 is TGTGCCAGCAGCTTATATGATGCACAGGCACTCCACAATGAGCAGTTCTTC. Translated, it gives CASSLYDAQALHNEQFF.

This clonotype appeared many times. The chain links TRBV7-8 to TRBJ2-1, with D tentatively TRBD2 (5 bases). Trimming shortened V by 2 bases and J by 9 bases, and 17 bases separated the two germline ends. The CDR3 contains 15 residues. The germline gives CDR1 SGHVS, CDR2 FQNEAQ. DNA for the CDR3: TGTGCCAGCAGCTTAAGAGCGGCGTCTGTTGGTGAGCAGTTCTTC. Translated, it gives CASSLRAASVGEQFF.

The chain recombines TRBV25-1 with TRBJ2-2; TRBD1 agrees at 7 bases. The V and J ends lost 9 bases and 4 bases, in that order; junction bases with no gene match: 11. This CDR3 has 15 residues. The V gene's germline CDR1 is MGHDK and CDR2 SYGVNS. This CDR3 is CASSLTGQFTGELFF. CDR3 in DNA: TGTGCCAGTTCCCTTACGGGACAGTTCACCGGGGAGCTGTTTTTT.

Details on this clonotype: This may be a read error, as it is one base from a much larger clone. This chain uses TRBV5-1 with TRBJ2-2, with D perhaps TRBD1 (6 bases). The germline gives CDR1 SGHRS, CDR2 YFSETQ. CDR3 length: 16 amino acids. Here the CDR3 reads CASSLDIGQNTGEPFF. CDR3 in DNA: TGCGCCAGCAGCTTGGACATAGGACAGAACACCGGGGAGCCGTTTTTT. The full variable domain, with the rest looked up from reference TRBV5-1 and TRBJ2-2, is KAGVTQTPRYLIKTRGQQVTLSCSPISGHRSVSWYQQTPGQGLQFLFEYFSETQRNKGNFPGRFSGRQFSNSRSEMNVSTLELGDSALYLCASSLDIGQNTGEPFFGEGSRLTVL.

The chain combines TRBV20-1 with TRBJ2-7; the match to TRBD2 covers 11 bases. CDR1 is DFQATT and CDR2 is SNEGSKA in the germline V gene (reference sequence). The CDR3 loop spans 15 amino acids. Losses at the gene ends were 2 bases for V and 2 bases for J; bases not matched to a gene: 5. As DNA, the CDR3 is TGCAGTGCTAGAAAAACTAGCGGGAGCACCTACGAGCAGTACTTC. It yields the protein CSARKTSGSTYEQYF.

CDR3 loop: CASSVVGTGGDEQYF. The CDR3 DNA follows: TGTGCCAGCAGCGTAGTGGGGACAGGGGGGGACGAGCAGTACTTC. The rearrangement links TRBV9 to TRBJ2-7, with 11 bases that match TRBD1. CDR3 length: 15 residues. Trimming took 0 bases from V and 5 from J; bases not matched to a gene: 4. The germline V gene encodes CDR1 SGDLS and CDR2 YYNGEE.

As concerns this clonotype: A much larger clone lies a single base off, so this may be a read error. The chain links TRBV20-1 to TRBJ1-4; D not certain. CDR3 size: 13 residues. Germline V gives CDR1 DFQATT, CDR2 SNEGSKA (reference sequence). The ends were cut back, 5 bases at V and 2 bases at J, with 9 bases in the middle. This CDR3 is CSADAGTNEKLFF. CDR3 in DNA: TGCAGTGCTGATGCGGGCACTAATGAAAAACTGTTTTTT.

This clonotype was seen a few times. At one end, the junction sequence differs from germline, possibly due to a read error. The V gene is TRBV30, the J gene TRBJ2-7; D is perhaps TRBD1 (7 bases). CDR1 is GTSNPN, CDR2 SVGIG, per germline (reference sequence). The CDR3 length is 14 residues. CDR3: CAWSVGGGPYEQHF. CDR3 DNA: TGTGCCTGGAGTGTCGGAGGGGGCCCCTACGAGCAGCACTTC.

This clonotype was seen repeatedly, ten times or more. J is TRBJ2-3 and V is TRBV9; D gene ambiguous. V was trimmed by 0 bases and J by 7 bases, leaving 12 bases between them. CDR1 is SGDLS and CDR2 is YYNGEE in the germline V gene. CDR3 length equals 14 residues. The CDR3 DNA reads as TGTGCCAGCAGCGTAGAGCCCTTGGGGAATACGCAGTATTTT. Translated, it gives CASSVEPLGNTQYF.

The rearrangement uses TRBV9 and TRBJ2-5; D gene uncertain. CDR1 and CDR2 from the germline V gene are SGDLS and YYNGEE. This CDR3 region has 14 residues. V shed 0 bases and J shed 5 bases, with 11 bases lying between them. The CDR3: CASSVGNRQETQYF. The CDR3 DNA reads as TGTGCCAGCAGCGTAGGGAATCGGCAGGAGACCCAGTACTTC.